Presented here are 23 T cell receptor beta chains from one specimen sequenced in a study of CD4 T cells in relation to SARS-CoV-2 and coronaviruses. Profiling relied on immunoSEQ multiplex PCR, and the TCRdb table lists in-frame clones only, not all of them. This repertoire shows roughly 63,000 clones, 85% to 95% found once; its top ten account for 0.14%. Before the COVID-19 pandemic, during about 2011-2019, CD4+ T cells were taken from unexposed donors. Sequencing used naive CD4+ T cells from PBMCs. Subset here: naive CD4+ T cells isolated by negative enrichment. The receptor source for this set is a human donor in good health.

The V call is TRBV28, the J call TRBJ2-7; either TRBD1 or TRBD2 may supply D (5 bases each). The CDR3 contains 14 residues. Trimming took 7 bases from V and 4 from J, leaving 17 bases between them. Germline CDR1 MDHEN, CDR2 SYDVKM. CDR3 region: CASTTGAGWYEQYF. The CDR3, as DNA: TGTGCCAGCACCACCGGGGCAGGGTGGTACGAGCAGTACTTC. Complete variable domain (other parts from reference TRBV28 and TRBJ2-7): DVKVTQSSRYLVKRTGEKVFLECVQDMDHENMFWYRQDPGLGLRLIYFSYDVKMKEKGDIPEGYSVSREKKERFSLILESASTNQTSMYLCASTTGAGWYEQYFGPGTRLTVT.

The chain combines TRBV9 with TRBJ2-2; D gene unclear. V lost 2 bases and J lost 2, with 13 bases in between. CDR1 is SGDLS, CDR2 YYNGEE, per germline. This CDR3 is built from 16 residues. The CDR3 region is CASSVYDKLNTGELFF. The CDR3 DNA is TGTGCCAGCAGCGTTTATGACAAATTAAACACCGGGGAGCTGTTTTTT.

CDR3 sequence: CASSPSSASQETQYF. CDR3 sequence (DNA): TGTGCCAGCAGCCCGTCCAGCGCCTCCCAAGAGACCCAGTACTTC. The chain carries TRBV28 and TRBJ2-5; D call uncertain. CDR1 MDHEN and CDR2 SYDVKM come from the germline V gene. CDR3 size: 15 residues. Trimming removed 6 bases from V and 1 base from J, with 15 bases in between.

The chain recombines TRBV5-1 with TRBJ2-4; 10 positions agree with TRBD2. Germline V gene lookup returns CDR1 SGHRS and CDR2 YFSETQ. Losses at the gene ends were 0 bases for V and 0 bases for J; bases not matched to a gene: 6. This CDR3 contains 18 residues. CDR3 sequence (DNA): TGCGCCAGCAGCTTGGGAGTAGCGGGAGGCCTAGCCAAAAACATTCAGTACTTC. It codes for CASSLGVAGGLAKNIQYF.

The chain is built from TRBV21-1 and TRBJ2-5; TRBD1 is the table's D call and was not checked against the DNA. TRBV21-1 is listed as a pseudogene. This CDR3 contains 13 residues. The CDR3 reads CASKGQGQETQYF. The CDR3 bases are TGTGCCAGCAAGGGGCAGGGGCAAGAGACCCAGTACTTC.

This rearrangement joins TRBV15 to TRBJ1-4; D gene uncertain. The CDR3 has 15 amino acids. Trimming took off 8 bases at V and 8 bases at J, with 21 bases between the two ends. Germline V gene data show CDR1 as LNHNV and CDR2 as YYDKDF (reference sequence). CDR3 DNA sequence: TGTGCCACCGCCGGTGCCGCAAACATGGGGGAAAAACTGTTTTTT. Translating it yields CATAGAANMGEKLFF.

This chain connects TRBV5-1 to TRBJ1-6; D remains ambiguous. This CDR3 spans 15 amino acids. Per germline, CDR1 SGHRS and CDR2 YFSETQ. Trimming pared 0 bases from V and 5 bases from J, leaving 9 bases between. The CDR3 protein is CASSLGDLDNSPLHF. The DNA of the CDR3 is TGCGCCAGCAGCTTGGGAGATCTCGATAATTCACCCCTCCACTTT.

The gene calls are TRBV18 and TRBJ2-3, with D perhaps TRBD2 (6 bases). V lost 5 bases to trimming and J lost 0 bases, with 21 bases between them. This CDR3 spans 18 amino acids. The germline V gene has CDR1 KGHSH and CDR2 LQKENI. DNA of the CDR3: TGTGCCAGCTCATCTCTCCGTACCACTAGCAGCAGCACAGATACGCAGTATTTT. Encoded protein: CASSSLRTTSSSTDTQYF. Complete variable domain (other parts from reference TRBV18 and TRBJ2-3): NAGVMQNPRHLVRRRGQEARLRCSPMKGHSHVYWYRQLPEEGLKFMVYLQKENIIDESGMPKERFSAEFPKEGPSILRIQQVVRGDSAAYFCASSSLRTTSSSTDTQYFGPGTRLTVL.

The rearrangement links TRBV9 to TRBJ2-7; D is tentatively TRBD1 or TRBD2 (6 bases each). This CDR3 has 15 residues. The germline V gene encodes CDR1 SGDLS and CDR2 YYNGEE. V was cut by 3 bases and J by 3 bases, with 16 bases left in between. The CDR3 DNA sequence: TGTGCCAGCAGCGCATACACGGGGGCGAGCTACGAGCAGTACTTC. It yields the protein CASSAYTGASYEQYF.

The J gene is TRBJ2-1, the V gene TRBV3-1 (or the pseudogene TRBV3-2); 8 nucleotides match TRBD2. This CDR3 has 14 amino acids. The germline CDR1 and CDR2 sequences are LGHDT and YNNKEL (reference sequence). Trimming at V came to 3 bases and at J to 9 bases, leaving 7 bases not matched to a gene. For the CDR3, the DNA is TGTGCCAGCAGCCATCCCGGGAGGGGGTCTGAGCAGTTCTTC. This encodes CASSHPGRGSEQFF.

The CDR3 nucleotides are TGTGCCAGCAGTTTTCATGGACTAGCACAGTTCTTC. Its protein product is CASSFHGLAQFF. The gene calls are TRBV27 and TRBJ2-1, with TRBD2 identical over 8 bases. The V gene end was trimmed by 3 bases and the J gene end by 13 bases; junction bases not matched to a gene: 5. The CDR3 has 12 residues. Germline CDR1 is MNHEY and CDR2 is SMNVEV (reference sequence).

This clone was found once. V and J are TRBV3-1 (or the pseudogene TRBV3-2) and TRBJ2-1; D remains ambiguous. This CDR3 is 13 amino acids long. The germline V gene encodes CDR1 LGHDT and CDR2 YNNKEL (reference sequence). Trimming stripped 4 bases from V and 8 bases from J, with 12 bases between. The CDR3 region is CASSRSPSYEQFF. The CDR3 DNA sequence: TGTGCCAGCAGCCGCTCCCCCTCCTATGAGCAGTTCTTC.

The chain is built from TRBV24-1 and TRBJ2-3; possibly TRBD2 for D (6 bases). CDR3 length equals 16 residues. The germline V gene has CDR1 KGHDR and CDR2 SFDVKD. Trimming stripped 4 bases from V and 4 bases from J, with 17 bases between. The CDR3 spells CATSDLEGPVPDTQYF. The CDR3 DNA reads TGTGCCACCAGTGACCTGGAGGGCCCCGTCCCAGATACGCAGTATTTT.

This clone was seen a single time. The V and J genes are TRBV5-4 and TRBJ2-1; 10 bases agree with TRBD2. CDR1 and CDR2 (germline): SGHNT, YYREEE (reference sequence). This CDR3 is 17 amino acids long. V lost 0 bases to trimming and J lost 5 bases; unmatched junction nucleotides: 8. CDR3 loop: CASSLVVLAGEHNEQFF. The CDR3 DNA is TGTGCCAGCAGCTTGGTTGTCCTAGCGGGGGAACACAATGAGCAGTTCTTC.

V and J are TRBV27 and TRBJ2-7; no clear D gene. From germline, CDR1 is MNHEY and CDR2 SMNVEV (reference sequence). V was shortened by 3 bases and J by 7 bases, with 10 bases between the two germline ends. This CDR3 has 12 residues. The DNA of the CDR3 is TGTGCCAGCAGTTTCCCCCCCGAAGAGCAGTACTTC. Protein sequence: CASSFPPEEQYF.

The rearrangement joins TRBV28 to TRBJ2-5; tentative D call: TRBD1 (5 bases). The CDR3 runs 14 residues. The V end was cut by 6 bases, the J end by 1 base, with 12 bases between. The germline gives CDR1 MDHEN, CDR2 SYDVKM. The CDR3 DNA follows: TGTGCCAGCAGGCCGGACACTGTCCAAGAGACCCAGTACTTC. Protein product: CASRPDTVQETQYF.

The CDR3 here is CASKGQPTQETQYF. The CDR3 region has the DNA TGCGCCTCAAAGGGACAGCCTACTCAAGAGACCCAGTACTTC. The chain carries TRBV5-1 and TRBJ2-5, with 7 positions matching TRBD1. Germline loops: CDR1 SGHRS, CDR2 YFSETQ. V was pared by 10 bases and J by 2 bases, with 11 bases of the junction left unmatched. This CDR3 has 14 amino acids.

CDR3 coding DNA: TGTGCCAGCAGCTTTAGGACAGCCTTAAGTTCTGGGGCCAACGTCCTGACTTTC. It codes for CASSFRTALSSGANVLTF. The genes are TRBV9 and TRBJ2-6; the D gene is possibly TRBD1 (6 bases). The CDR3 extends over 18 amino acids. The V end lost 4 bases, the J end lost 1 base, and 18 bases lay between the germline ends. CDR1 and CDR2 from the germline V gene are SGDLS and YYNGEE.

This sequence joins TRBV3-1 (or the pseudogene TRBV3-2) and TRBJ2-7, with 8 bases lining up with TRBD1. V shed 0 bases, J shed 5 bases, and the junction held 9 bases outside the gene matches. The CDR3 spans 16 residues. Germline loops: CDR1 LGHDT, CDR2 YNNKEL (reference sequence). The CDR3 region has the DNA TGTGCCAGCAGCCAAGATCCAGGGGGCGCGGGCCACGAGCAGTACTTC. This codes for CASSQDPGGAGHEQYF.

The V call is TRBV4-1, the J call TRBJ1-2, with D perhaps matching TRBD1 (5 bases). This CDR3 region has 15 residues. V lost 5 bases, J lost 7 bases, and 20 bases lay in between. Germline lookup yields CDR1 MGHRA and CDR2 YSYEKL. This chain's CDR3 is CASSAPQGFPGGYTF. The CDR3 coding sequence is TGCGCCAGCAGCGCCCCGCAGGGCTTCCCGGGTGGCTACACCTTC.

Written as DNA, the CDR3 is TGTGCCAGCAGCTCGACCTTAGACTACGAGCAGTACTTC. Translated, it gives CASSSTLDYEQYF. The V call is TRBV5-4, the J call TRBJ2-7; D is ambiguous. From germline, CDR1 is SGHNT and CDR2 YYREEE (reference sequence). V lost 3 bases, J lost 3 bases, and 10 bases lay in between. This CDR3 is built from 13 residues.

The rearrangement joins TRBV28 to TRBJ2-1, with a tentative D call TRBD1 (5 bases). The CDR3 loop spans 15 amino acids. Between the trimmed V and J ends, which lost 8 bases and 6 bases, there was a span of 20 bases. The V gene's germline CDR1 is MDHEN and CDR2 SYDVKM. Here the CDR3 reads CASGELSRGSNEQFF. CDR3 DNA sequence: TGTGCCAGCGGAGAACTCAGTAGGGGTAGCAATGAGCAGTTCTTC. The full variable domain, in which reference TRBV28 and TRBJ2-1 provide the parts outside the CDR3, is DVKVTQSSRYLVKRTGEKVFLECVQDMDHENMFWYRQDPGLGLRLIYFSYDVKMKEKGDIPEGYSVSREKKERFSLILESASTNQTSMYLCASGELSRGSNEQFFGPGTRLTVL.

The V and J genes are TRBV19 and TRBJ2-7; TRBD2 agrees at 9 bases. V lost 4 bases, J lost 2 bases, and 12 bases stayed unmatched. The CDR3 covers 17 residues. CDR1 is LNHDA, CDR2 SQIVND, per germline (reference sequence). CDR3 amino acids: CASSNPAGTSTTYEQYF. CDR3 DNA: TGTGCCAGTAGTAATCCAGCCGGGACTAGCACAACCTACGAGCAGTACTTC.